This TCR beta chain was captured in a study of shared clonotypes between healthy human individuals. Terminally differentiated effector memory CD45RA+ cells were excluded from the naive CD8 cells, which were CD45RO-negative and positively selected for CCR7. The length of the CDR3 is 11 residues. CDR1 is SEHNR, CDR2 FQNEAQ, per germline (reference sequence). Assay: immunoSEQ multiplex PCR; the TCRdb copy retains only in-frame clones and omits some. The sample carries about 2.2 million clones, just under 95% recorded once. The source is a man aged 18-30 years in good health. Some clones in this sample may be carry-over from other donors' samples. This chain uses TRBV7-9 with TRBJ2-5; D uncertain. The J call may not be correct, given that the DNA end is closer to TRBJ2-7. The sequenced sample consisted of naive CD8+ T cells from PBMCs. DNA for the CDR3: TGTGCCAGCAGCCCCGTGGACGAGCAGTACTTC. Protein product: CASSPVDEQYF.